This entry lists 18 T cell receptor beta chains sequenced from one sample in a study of response to subunit inactivated influenza vaccine. TCRdb called the RT-PCR reads again in MiXCR, with one record for every CDR3 protein. Among 530,000 or so distinct CDR3 sequences listed, 13% to 15% were seen once. Sequenced material: PBMCs from blood, taken 11 to 12 days after vaccination. These receptor sequences come from a man aged 50 or older who received an inactivated influenza vaccine.

This clonotype was recorded a few times. The chain has TRBV5-1 and TRBJ2-3; D is perhaps TRBD2 (6 bases). The CDR3 is 16 residues long. The germline CDR1 and CDR2 sequences are SGHRS and YFSETQ. Trimming removed 4 bases at V and 4 bases at J, with 19 bases between. CDR3 amino acids: CASSPDPGARADTQYF. The CDR3 DNA reads as TGCGCCAGCAGCCCGGACCCGGGAGCAAGGGCAGATACGCAGTATTTT. Complete variable domain (other parts from reference TRBV5-1 and TRBJ2-3): KAGVTQTPRYLIKTRGQQVTLSCSPISGHRSVSWYQQTPGQGLQFLFEYFSETQRNKGNFPGRFSGRQFSNSRSEMNVSTLELGDSALYLCASSPDPGARADTQYFGPGTRLTVL.

The chain couples TRBV9 to TRBJ2-2; 10 nucleotides match TRBD2. CDR1 is SGDLS and CDR2 is YYNGEE in the germline V gene. V dropped 4 bases and J dropped 2; count of bases not matched to a gene: 8. The CDR3 length is 17 residues. The CDR3 loop is CASSLSAGGPNTGELFF. The CDR3 nucleotides are TGTGCCAGCAGCCTATCAGCGGGAGGGCCTAACACCGGGGAGCTGTTTTTT.

This clonotype was observed at least ten times. The chain is built from TRBV27 and TRBJ2-1; no definite D call. The CDR3 spans 12 residues. V was cut by 5 bases and J by 9 bases, with 11 bases left in between. The germline CDR1 and CDR2 sequences are MNHEY and SMNVEV (reference sequence). In DNA, the CDR3 is TGTGCCAGCAGTCTCGACCTGGGTGAGCAGTTCTTC. Its translation is CASSLDLGEQFF.

This clonotype was observed at least ten times. The rearrangement joins TRBV12-3 or TRBV12-4 to TRBJ1-2; the D gene is possibly TRBD1 (6 bases). V was pared by 10 bases and J by 12 bases, with 21 bases between. The CDR3 has 12 residues. Written as DNA, the CDR3 is TGTGCCACAGGAACAGGGCCCATTGGTGACACCTTC. It specifies CATGTGPIGDTF.

This chain links TRBV20-1 with TRBJ1-1; 9 bases line up with TRBD1. Germline assignment: CDR1 DFQATT and CDR2 SNEGSKA (reference sequence). J gave up 0 bases and V 5 bases, and 7 bases lay outside the gene matches. CDR3 length: 15 residues. Here the CDR3 DNA reads TGCAGTGCTCAGGACAGGGGACTCATGAACACTGAAGCTTTCTTT. Protein: CSAQDRGLMNTEAFF.

This clonotype has only a few counts. The gene calls are TRBV7-2 and TRBJ1-4, with TRBD1 identical over 9 bases. The CDR3 length is 15 residues. V lost 1 base and J lost 7; bases outside the gene matches: 4. The germline V gene encodes CDR1 SGHTA and CDR2 FQGNSA. The CDR3 bases are TGTGCCAGCAGCTTAGGAGGGACAGGGCGTGAAAAACTGTTTTTT. As protein: CASSLGGTGREKLFF.

This clonotype was seen more than once but under ten times. This chain uses TRBV11-2 with TRBJ2-5; 9 bases map to TRBD1. There are 12 residues in the CDR3. The junction had 4 bases not matched to a gene; V was cut back by 5 bases and J by 9 bases. Germline V lookup: CDR1 SGHAT, CDR2 FQNNGV. CDR3 nucleotide sequence: TGTGCCAGCAGCATAGGGACAGGGTCCCAGTACTTC. Encoded protein: CASSIGTGSQYF.

J is TRBJ2-3 and V is TRBV7-9; 9 bases are shared with TRBD2. Looked up from germline, CDR1 is SEHNR and CDR2 is FQNEAQ (reference sequence). The CDR3 consists of 15 residues. V was clipped by 5 bases and J by 1 base; unmatched bases: 4. The CDR3 loop reads CASSLIAGGTDTQYF. The CDR3 nucleotides read TGTGCCAGCAGCCTCATAGCGGGAGGCACAGATACGCAGTATTTT.

The genes are TRBV24-1 and TRBJ1-1; TRBD1 matches at 7 bases. Germline V CDR1 and CDR2: KGHDR, SFDVKD. This CDR3 contains 15 residues. V trimming: 5 bases; J trimming: 1 base; junction bases outside the gene matches: 6. The CDR3 DNA is TGTGCCACCAGTGTTACGGACAGGCCGAACACTGAAGCTTTCTTT. This codes for CATSVTDRPNTEAFF.

The table lists this clonotype with many counts. V gene TRBV5-1 combines with J gene TRBJ1-5; D is unclear. The CDR3 runs to 13 residues. Germline CDR1 SGHRS, CDR2 YFSETQ. V lost 0 bases and J lost 5, with 6 bases in between. The CDR3 spells CASSLGRDQPQHF. In DNA, the CDR3 is TGCGCCAGCAGCTTGGGGCGTGATCAGCCCCAGCATTTT.

The rearrangement joins TRBV9 to TRBJ1-3, with 8 bases identical to TRBD1. With 3 bases clipped from V and 4 bases from J, the junction kept 9 bases outside the gene matches. Germline assignment: CDR1 SGDLS and CDR2 YYNGEE. The CDR3 length is 16 residues. CDR3 nucleotide sequence: TGTGCCAGCAGCGCGCTCTTAGGACAGGGCGGAAACACCATATATTTT. Translating gives CASSALLGQGGNTIYF.

In this sample, this clonotype turned up a few times. The chain carries TRBV5-1 and TRBJ2-3; TRBD2 might be the D (7 bases). The length of the CDR3 is 16 residues. With 10 bases removed from V and 3 bases from J, the gap between germline ends came to 24 bases. The germline V gene has CDR1 SGHRS and CDR2 YFSETQ. CDR3 region: CASRGGGGGGTDTQYF. The CDR3 DNA is TGCGCCTCCAGGGGAGGCGGGGGAGGTGGGACAGATACGCAGTATTTT.

Only a few counts were recorded for this clonotype. The chain carries TRBV4-2 and TRBJ1-2; a weak D match, TRBD1 (5 bases). This CDR3 has 15 amino acids. Looked up from germline, CDR1 is LGHNA and CDR2 is YNFKEQ. V dropped 7 bases and J dropped 0 bases, with 15 bases sitting between them. Here the CDR3 DNA reads TGTGCCAGCAACGAGGGAGACAGCTCTAACTATGGCTACACCTTC. This gives the protein CASNEGDSSNYGYTF.

The chain is built from TRBV5-1 and TRBJ2-3; no firm D call. V was trimmed by 0 bases and J by 0 bases, leaving 8 bases between them. In germline, CDR1 is SGHRS, CDR2 YFSETQ. The length of the CDR3 is 15 residues. Written as DNA, the CDR3 is TGCGCCAGCAGCTTGGCCGAGAAGAGCACAGATACGCAGTATTTT. Translated, it gives CASSLAEKSTDTQYF. Looking up the rest from reference TRBV5-1 and TRBJ2-3 gives the full variable domain: KAGVTQTPRYLIKTRGQQVTLSCSPISGHRSVSWYQQTPGQGLQFLFEYFSETQRNKGNFPGRFSGRQFSNSRSEMNVSTLELGDSALYLCASSLAEKSTDTQYFGPGTRLTVL.

Only a few counts were recorded for this clonotype. The chain employs TRBV20-1 and TRBJ1-4; D is uncertain. V was cut by 5 bases and J by 0 bases, with 10 bases left in between. The CDR3 has 14 residues. The germline gives CDR1 DFQATT, CDR2 SNEGSKA (reference sequence). The CDR3 spells CSARLSSTNEKLFF. CDR3 bases: TGCAGTGCTCGCCTGAGTTCAACTAATGAAAAACTGTTTTTT.

The chain is built from TRBV7-2 and TRBJ2-5, with TRBD1 identical over 7 bases. CDR1 and CDR2 (germline): SGHTA, FQGNSA. The J segment lost 3 bases and the V segment lost 1 base, leaving 17 bases of the junction unmatched. CDR3 length: 19 residues. This CDR3 reads CASSLGPLPQGILEETQYF. CDR3 sequence (DNA): TGTGCCAGCAGCTTAGGGCCCCTACCACAGGGGATCCTTGAAGAGACCCAGTACTTC.

A few counts support this clonotype. This sequence joins TRBV5-5 and TRBJ1-4, with no clear D. Germline lookup yields CDR1 SGHKS and CDR2 YYEKEE (reference sequence). V lost 6 bases and J lost 4, with 10 bases in between. The CDR3 contains 13 residues. The CDR3 loop is CASNLWSNEKLFF. DNA for the CDR3: TGTGCCAGCAACCTTTGGAGTAATGAAAAACTGTTTTTT.

The chain couples TRBV5-4 to TRBJ2-7, with D possibly being TRBD2 (6 bases). V was trimmed by 4 bases and J by 5 bases, leaving 13 bases between them. The germline CDR1 and CDR2 sequences are SGHNT and YYREEE (reference sequence). This CDR3 comprises 13 residues. The chain's CDR3 is CASSLRDFHEQYF. The CDR3 DNA reads as TGTGCCAGCAGCCTACGGGACTTTCACGAGCAGTACTTC.